This T cell receptor beta chain was profiled in a study of T cell responses to AZD1222 COVID-19 vaccine. This clone was counted a single time. The data were produced by immunoSEQ multiplex PCR, yet TCRdb's version contains in-frame clones alone and is incomplete. The profile covers approximately 110,000 clones, with roughly 84% appearing a single time and just under 10% taken by the ten largest. CDR1 MGHRA and CDR2 YSYEKL come from the germline V gene. V dropped 0 bases and J dropped 0 bases, with 6 bases sitting between them. This CDR3 region has 15 residues. The TCR sequence derives from an adult in good health. The material sequenced was peripheral blood, taken on day 0 of AZD1222 vaccination. The V and J genes are TRBV4-1 and TRBJ1-5; D gene unclear. The CDR3 here is CASSQDWVSNQPQHF. CDR3 DNA: TGCGCCAGCAGCCAAGATTGGGTTAGCAATCAGCCCCAGCATTTT.